This paragraph reports one T cell receptor (beta chain). The target antigen is unknown. This entry belongs to a study of T cell repertoires in cytomegalovirus infection. In the study overall: The authors used CMV epitopes that were HLA-C-restricted (recently identified) and HLA-B-restricted (well studied). The public TCR beta signatures pointed to both CMV infection and matching HLA type. Study-wide results and caveats: Dominating the ex vivo response were HLA-C-restricted CMV-specific TCR beta clonotypes. Summed frequency of shared TCR beta families picked out CMV carriers who also had the relevant HLA.

MiXCR, applied by TCRdb to the reads, yields one record per CDR3 protein. The sample consists of approximately 300,000 distinct CDR3 sequences, about 29% of them appearing once. V lost 1 base, J lost 4 bases, and 8 bases lay in between. The CDR3 has 14 residues. CDR1 and CDR2 (germline): MNHEY, SMNVEV (reference sequence). V and J are TRBV27 and TRBJ2-1; no firm D call. The sequencing here drew on cultured PBMCs, taken from culture after CMV antigen stimulation. The sequence came from a human donor in good health (CMV status not recorded). Some clones in this sample may be carry-over from other donors' samples. The CDR3 loop is CASSLLGIYNEQFF. Written as DNA, the CDR3 is TGTGCCAGCAGTTTATTAGGGATTTACAATGAGCAGTTCTTC.